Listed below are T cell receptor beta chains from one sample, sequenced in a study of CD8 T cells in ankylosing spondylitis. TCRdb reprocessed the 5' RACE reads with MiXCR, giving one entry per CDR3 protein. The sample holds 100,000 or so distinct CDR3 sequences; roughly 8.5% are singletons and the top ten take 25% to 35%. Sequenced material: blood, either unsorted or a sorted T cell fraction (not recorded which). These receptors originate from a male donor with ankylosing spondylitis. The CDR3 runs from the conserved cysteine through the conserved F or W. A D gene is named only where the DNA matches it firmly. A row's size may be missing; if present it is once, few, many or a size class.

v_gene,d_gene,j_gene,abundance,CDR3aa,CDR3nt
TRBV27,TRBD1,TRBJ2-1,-,CASLGQGNEQFF,TGTGCCAGCTTGGGACAGGGAAATGAGCAGTTCTTC
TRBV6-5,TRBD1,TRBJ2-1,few,CASSSPGTAKGINEQFF,TGTGCCAGCAGTTCGCCCGGGACAGCCAAGGGGATCAATGAGCAGTTCTTC
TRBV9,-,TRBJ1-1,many,CASSVTENTEAFF,TGTGCCAGCAGCGTGACAGAGAACACTGAAGCTTTCTTT
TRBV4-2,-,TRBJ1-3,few,CASSQDPAVRGSGNTIYF,TGTGCCAGCAGCCAAGATCCGGCTGTCCGGGGCTCTGGAAACACCATATATTTT
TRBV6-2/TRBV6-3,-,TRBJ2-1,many,CASSGAWGYNEQFF,TGTGCCAGCAGCGGGGCGTGGGGCTACAATGAGCAGTTCTTC
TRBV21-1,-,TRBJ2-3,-,CATTSGMYPRRGITQYF,TGTGCCACCACTAGCGGGATGTATCCCCGCCGCGGCATTACGCAGTATTTT
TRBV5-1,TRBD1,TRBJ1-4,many,CASSLMGQSNEKLFF,TGCGCCAGCAGCTTGATGGGACAGTCTAATGAAAAACTGTTTTTT
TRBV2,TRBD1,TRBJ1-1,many,CASSGQGSTEAFF,TGTGCCAGCAGCGGACAGGGGAGCACTGAAGCTTTCTTT
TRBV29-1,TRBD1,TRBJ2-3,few,CSVEEGTGRVAQYF,TGCAGCGTTGAAGAGGGGACAGGGAGGGTTGCGCAGTATTTT
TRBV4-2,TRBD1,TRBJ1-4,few,CASSLLMDRLGGEKLFF,TGTGCCAGCAGCCTACTGATGGACAGGCTGGGAGGTGAAAAACTGTTTTTT
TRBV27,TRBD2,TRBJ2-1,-,CASSRGLAGDPGRNEQFF,TGTGCCAGCAGCCGGGGACTAGCGGGAGACCCTGGGAGGAATGAGCAGTTCTTC
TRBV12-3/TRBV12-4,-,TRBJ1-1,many,CASLNQVGGTEAFF,TGTGCCAGCCTAAATCAGGTCGGGGGCACTGAAGCTTTCTTT
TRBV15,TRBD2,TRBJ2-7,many,CATSRVSTSGDEQYF,TGTGCCACCAGCAGAGTGTCGACTAGCGGGGACGAGCAGTACTTC
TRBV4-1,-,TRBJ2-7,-,CASSQEALNYEQYF,TGCGCCAGCAGCCAAGAGGCGTTAAACTACGAGCAGTACTTC
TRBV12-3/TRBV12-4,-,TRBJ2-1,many,CASSFTDPYNEQFF,TGTGCCAGCAGTTTTACAGACCCCTACAATGAGCAGTTCTTC
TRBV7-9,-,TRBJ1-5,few,CASSQTGPGNQPQHF,TGTGCCAGCAGCCAAACAGGGCCGGGCAATCAGCCCCAGCATTTT
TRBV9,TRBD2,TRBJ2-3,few,CASSPWGRATQYF,TGTGCCAGCAGCCCCTGGGGGAGGGCTACGCAGTATTTT
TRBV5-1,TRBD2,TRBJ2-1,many,CASGTRSSYNEQFF,TGCGCCAGCGGGACTAGAAGCTCCTACAATGAGCAGTTCTTC
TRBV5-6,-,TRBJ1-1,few,CASSYRGEGTNTEAFF,TGTGCCAGCAGCTACAGAGGGGAGGGAACGAACACTGAAGCTTTCTTT
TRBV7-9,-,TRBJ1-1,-,CASSLVVRDNTEAFF,TGTGCCAGCAGCTTAGTTGTCAGGGACAACACTGAAGCTTTCTTT
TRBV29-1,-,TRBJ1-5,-,CSVLEQGSNQPQHF,TGCAGCGTCCTGGAGCAGGGGAGCAATCAGCCCCAGCATTTT
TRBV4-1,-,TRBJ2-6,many,CASSQDRDYLTSGANVLTF,TGCGCCAGCAGCCAAGATCGGGATTACCTAACCTCTGGGGCCAACGTCCTGACTTTC
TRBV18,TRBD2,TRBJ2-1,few,CASSPYGTSGRSSYNEQFF,TGTGCCAGCTCACCTTACGGGACTAGCGGGAGAAGCTCCTACAATGAGCAGTTCTTC
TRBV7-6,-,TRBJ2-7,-,CASSSAESQGVYEQYF,TGTGCCAGCAGCTCCGCCGAGAGCCAGGGAGTCTACGAGCAGTACTTC
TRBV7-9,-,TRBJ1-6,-,CASSFGGYSPLHF,TGTGCCAGCAGCTTTGGGGGTTATTCACCCCTCCACTTT
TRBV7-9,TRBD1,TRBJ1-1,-,CASSLTGAGNTEAFF,TGTGCCAGCAGCTTAACAGGGGCGGGAAACACTGAAGCTTTCTTT
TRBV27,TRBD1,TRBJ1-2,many,CASSPSPGQGALNYGYTF,TGTGCCAGCAGTCCGTCCCCGGGACAGGGGGCATTGAACTATGGCTACACCTTC
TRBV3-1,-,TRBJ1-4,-,CASSQVFGSANEKLFF,TGTGCCAGCAGCCAAGTTTTTGGGTCAGCGAATGAAAAACTGTTTTTT
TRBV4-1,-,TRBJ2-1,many,CASSHPVGYGQFF,TGCGCCAGCAGCCACCCGGTCGGTTACGGGCAGTTCTTC
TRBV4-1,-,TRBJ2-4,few,CASSQDRHLAKNIQYF,TGCGCCAGCAGCCAAGATCGGCATTTAGCCAAAAACATTCAGTACTTC
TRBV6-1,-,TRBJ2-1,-,CASSEIDYNEQFF,TGTGCCAGCAGTGAAATAGACTACAATGAGCAGTTCTTC
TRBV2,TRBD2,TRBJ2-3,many,CASSEGTSGRDTQYF,TGTGCCAGCAGTGAAGGTACTAGCGGGAGAGATACGCAGTATTTT
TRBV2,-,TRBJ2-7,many,CASSEWISSYEQYF,TGTGCCAGCAGTGAATGGATAAGCTCCTACGAGCAGTACTTC
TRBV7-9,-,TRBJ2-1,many,CASSLEVDEQFF,TGTGCCAGCAGCTTGGAGGTAGATGAGCAGTTCTTC
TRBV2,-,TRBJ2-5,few,CASSPVWGQETQYF,TGTGCCAGCAGCCCCGTGTGGGGTCAAGAGACCCAGTACTTC
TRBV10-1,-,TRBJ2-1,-,CASSSSVNNEQFF,TGCGCCAGCAGTTCCAGTGTAAACAATGAGCAGTTCTTC
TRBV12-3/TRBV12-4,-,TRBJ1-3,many,CASSFRVRVSGNTIYF,TGTGCCAGCAGTTTCCGGGTCCGGGTCTCTGGAAACACCATATATTTT
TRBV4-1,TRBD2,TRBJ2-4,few,CASSQLGLAADIQYF,TGCGCCAGCAGCCAGTTGGGACTAGCAGCCGACATTCAGTACTTC
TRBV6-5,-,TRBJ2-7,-,CASSYSRQGGYEQYF,TGTGCCAGCAGTTACTCAAGACAAGGGGGCTACGAGCAGTACTTC
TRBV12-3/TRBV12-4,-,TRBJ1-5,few,CASSLTYPRRPQHF,TGTGCCAGCAGTTTAACCTACCCACGGCGGCCCCAGCATTTT
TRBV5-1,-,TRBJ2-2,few,CASSPAVMRRGTGELFF,TGCGCCAGCAGCCCGGCCGTGATGCGGCGCGGCACCGGGGAGCTGTTTTTT
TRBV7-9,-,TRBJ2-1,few,CASSNTGSPDNEQFF,TGTGCCAGCAGCAACACCGGGAGTCCGGACAATGAGCAGTTCTTC
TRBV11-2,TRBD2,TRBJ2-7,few,CASSFGRGYEQYF,TGTGCCAGCAGCTTTGGGCGGGGGTACGAGCAGTACTTC
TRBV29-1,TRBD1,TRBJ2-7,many,CSVDMTGNGYEQYF,TGCAGCGTTGACATGACAGGGAATGGGTACGAGCAGTACTTC
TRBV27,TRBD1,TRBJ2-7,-,CASSTQGAYEQYF,TGTGCCAGCAGTACCCAGGGGGCTTACGAGCAGTACTTC
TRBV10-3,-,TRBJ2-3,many,CAIKASAYTQYF,TGTGCCATCAAGGCTAGCGCATATACGCAGTATTTT
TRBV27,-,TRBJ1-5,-,CASSSRDRSNQPQHF,TGTGCCAGCAGTTCCCGGGATAGGAGCAATCAGCCCCAGCATTTT